The T cell receptor beta chain described here comes from a study of CD8 T cells in ankylosing spondylitis. This CDR3 has 14 amino acids. V was shortened by 5 bases and J by 4 bases, with 14 bases between the two germline ends. In germline, CDR1 is SGHNT, CDR2 YENEEA. In making TCR beta libraries, quantitative 5'-RACE with molecular barcodes was used. TCRdb independently ran MiXCR on the 5' RACE reads; one entry per CDR3 protein. The table shows some 220,000 distinct CDR3 sequences, with roughly 8.2% occurring only once. This clonotype was picked up many times. V is TRBV11-3 and J is TRBJ1-1; D not certain. This receptor was taken from a female donor with ankylosing spondylitis or in good health (not recorded which). The source material was blood, either unsorted or a sorted T cell fraction (not recorded which). CDR3 region: CASSPGGEGTEAFF. CDR3 coding DNA: TGTGCCAGCAGCCCTGGCGGAGAAGGCACTGAAGCTTTCTTT.